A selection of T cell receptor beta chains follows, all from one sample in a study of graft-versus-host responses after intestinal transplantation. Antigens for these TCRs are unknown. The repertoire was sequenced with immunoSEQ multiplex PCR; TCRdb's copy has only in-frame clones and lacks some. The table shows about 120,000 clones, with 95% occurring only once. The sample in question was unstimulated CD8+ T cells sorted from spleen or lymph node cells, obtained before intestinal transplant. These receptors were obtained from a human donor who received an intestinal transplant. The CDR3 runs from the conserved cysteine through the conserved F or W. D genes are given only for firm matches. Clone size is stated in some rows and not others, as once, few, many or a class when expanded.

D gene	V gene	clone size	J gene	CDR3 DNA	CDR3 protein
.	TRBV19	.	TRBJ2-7	TGTGCCAGTTCTCGGGGGACATACTCCTACGAGCAGTACTTC	CASSRGTYSYEQYF
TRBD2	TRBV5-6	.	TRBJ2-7	TGTGCCAGCAGCTTTCGGCGGGAGGGCCCCTACGAGCAGTACTTC	CASSFRREGPYEQYF
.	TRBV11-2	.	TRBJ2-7	TGTGCCAGCAGCTTAGGTACCCTAGGAGAGCAGTACTTC	CASSLGTLGEQYF
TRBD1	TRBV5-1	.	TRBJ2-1	TGCGCCAGCAGCCCGGACAGGGACTCGGATGAGCAGTTCTTC	CASSPDRDSDEQFF
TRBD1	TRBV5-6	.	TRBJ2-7	TGTGCCAGCAGCTCGACAGGGGGCGAGCAGTACTTC	CASSSTGGEQYF
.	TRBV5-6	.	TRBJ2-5	TGTGCCAGCAGCCTTTCTCTGAGTTTAGAGACCCAGTACTTC	CASSLSLSLETQYF
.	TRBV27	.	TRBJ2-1	TGTGCCAGCAGGGGACCGTCCTACAATGAGCAGTTCTTC	CASRGPSYNEQFF
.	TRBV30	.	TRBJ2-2	TGTGCCTGGAGTGTCGGTGGCGGGGAGCTGTTTTTT	CAWSVGGGELFF
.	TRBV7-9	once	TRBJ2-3	TGTGCCAGCAGCTTAGTGGGACATGGGAGCACAGATACGCAGTATTTT	CASSLVGHGSTDTQYF
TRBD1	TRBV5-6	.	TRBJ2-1	TGTGCCAGCAGCTTGGACCCGGTGGGGACAGGGTTCTTC	CASSLDPVGTGFF
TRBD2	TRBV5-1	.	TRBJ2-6	TGCGCCAGCAGCCCTTTTCTGGGTAGCGGGGGCTCTGGGGCCAACGTCCTGACTTTC	CASSPFLGSGGSGANVLTF
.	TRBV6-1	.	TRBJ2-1	TGTGCCAGCACTACCCCGTGGTACAATGAGCAGTTCTTC	CASTTPWYNEQFF
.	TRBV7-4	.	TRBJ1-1	TGTGCCAGCAGCGAAGACAGACGGACTGAAGCTTTCTTT	CASSEDRRTEAFF
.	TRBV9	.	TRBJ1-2	TGTGCCAGCAGCCCCACCGACTGGGGAGTATCGGGCTACACCTTC	CASSPTDWGVSGYTF
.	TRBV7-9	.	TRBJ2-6	TGTGCCAGCAGCCCCGTAGGTAGGCCCAACGTCCTGACTTTC	CASSPVGRPNVLTF
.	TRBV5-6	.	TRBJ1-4	TGTGCCAGCAGCCGGACATCTGCGGAAAAACTGTTTTTT	CASSRTSAEKLFF
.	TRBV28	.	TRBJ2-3	TGTGCCAGCAGTCCCCGGACTTACCGCGCAGATACGCAGTATTTT	CASSPRTYRADTQYF
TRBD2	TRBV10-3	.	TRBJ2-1	TGTGCCATCAGTGCCCTAGCGGGTTACAATGAGCAGTTCTTC	CAISALAGYNEQFF
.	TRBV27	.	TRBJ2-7	TGTGCCAGCAGTGCAACCGGGACAAGTACCTACGAGCAGTACTTC	CASSATGTSTYEQYF
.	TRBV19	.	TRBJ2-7	TGTGCCAGTAGTCAAGGGGATTCCTACGAGCAGTACTTC	CASSQGDSYEQYF
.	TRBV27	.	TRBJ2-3	TGTGCCAGCAGCCCGGGACTCACAGATACGCAGTATTTT	CASSPGLTDTQYF
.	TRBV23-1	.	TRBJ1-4	TGCGCCAGCAGTCACCTGGGGAGGGGATTAAATGAAAAACTGTTTTTT	CASSHLGRGLNEKLFF
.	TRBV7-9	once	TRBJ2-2	TGTGCCAGCAGCTTAGTACCAGAGGGTATCACCGGGGAGCTGTTTTTT	CASSLVPEGITGELFF
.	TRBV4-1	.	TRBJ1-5	TGCGCCAGCAGCCCCTGGTGGGGGGATCAGCCCCAGCATTTT	CASSPWWGDQPQHF
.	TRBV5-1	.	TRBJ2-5	TGCGCCAGCAGAGGGGATTGGGAGACCCAGTACTTC	CASRGDWETQYF
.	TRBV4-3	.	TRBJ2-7	TGCGCCAGCAGCCAAGATAGAGGCTACGAGCAGTACTTC	CASSQDRGYEQYF
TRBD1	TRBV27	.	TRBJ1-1	TGTGCCAGCGGCACAGGGGATTTGATCACTGAAGCTTTCTTT	CASGTGDLITEAFF
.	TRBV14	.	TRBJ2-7	TGTGCCAGCAGCCTCCCGCCCTCGGCAGACTACGAGCAGTACTTC	CASSLPPSADYEQYF
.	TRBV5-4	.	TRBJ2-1	TGTGCCAGCAGCGGGGGGTATGAGCAGTTCTTC	CASSGGYEQFF
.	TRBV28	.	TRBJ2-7	TGTGCCAGCAGCCCGTACAGCTCAGGTGTAGGGGAGCAGTACTTC	CASSPYSSGVGEQYF
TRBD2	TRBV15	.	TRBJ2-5	TGTGCCACCAGCAGGCTAGCGGGAAGGGAGACCCAGTACTTC	CATSRLAGRETQYF
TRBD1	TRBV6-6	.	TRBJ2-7	TGTGCCAGCAGTTACTCGGGGACAGGGACCAACTACGAGCAGTACTTC	CASSYSGTGTNYEQYF
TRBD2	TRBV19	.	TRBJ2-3	TGTGCCAGTAGCGACCAAGCGGGAGTAGAGACAGATACGCAGTATTTT	CASSDQAGVETDTQYF
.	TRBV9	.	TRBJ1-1	TGTGCCAGCAGCGTATCGAGTCCCCCGAACACTGAAGCTTTCTTT	CASSVSSPPNTEAFF
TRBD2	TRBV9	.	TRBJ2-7	TGTGCCAGCAGCCCTTCTAGCGGGCGGCCCTACGAGCAGTACTTC	CASSPSSGRPYEQYF
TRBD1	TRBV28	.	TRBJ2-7	TGTGCCAGCAGGATGACAGGGGACTACGAGCAGTACTTC	CASRMTGDYEQYF
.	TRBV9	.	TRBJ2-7	TGTGCCAGCAGCACCCAGGGGAGGTGGGACGAGCAGTACTTC	CASSTQGRWDEQYF
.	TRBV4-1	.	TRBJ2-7	TGCGCCAGCAGCCAAGATCGGTTACAATCCTACGAGCAGTACTTC	CASSQDRLQSYEQYF
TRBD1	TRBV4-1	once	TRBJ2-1	TGCGCCAGCAGCCCGGACAGGGGTCTCTACAATGAGCAGTTCTTC	CASSPDRGLYNEQFF
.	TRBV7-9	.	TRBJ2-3	TGTGCCAGCAGCTTCCCGTTGGATACGCAGTATTTT	CASSFPLDTQYF
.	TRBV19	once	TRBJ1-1	TGTGCCAGTAGTATTAAAGGGAACACTGAAGCTTTCTTT	CASSIKGNTEAFF
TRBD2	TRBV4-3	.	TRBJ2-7	TGCGCCAGCAGCCGATTAGCGGGAGCCCCCTACGAGCAGTACTTC	CASSRLAGAPYEQYF
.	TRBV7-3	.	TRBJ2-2	TGTGCCAGCAGCTTAGCCGGCACCGGGGAGCTGTTTTTT	CASSLAGTGELFF